These 30 T cell receptor beta chains were all obtained from the same sample, sequenced in a study of control samples from healthy donors and cancer patients. Profiling relied on immunoSEQ multiplex PCR, and the TCRdb table lists in-frame clones only, not all of them. The sample lists more than 85,000 clones; approximately 88% were seen once. What was sequenced was PBMCs. The receptors stem from a man between 65 and 85 years old with lung cancer.

J is TRBJ1-1 and V is TRBV4-1, with D maybe TRBD1 (6 bases). Per germline, CDR1 MGHRA and CDR2 YSYEKL. Trimming took off 0 bases at V and 0 bases at J, with 14 bases between the two ends. The CDR3 is 17 residues long. The DNA for the CDR3 is TGCGCCAGCAGCCAAGAAAGAGGACAGCTCATGAACACTGAAGCTTTCTTT. Protein sequence: CASSQERGQLMNTEAFF.

The V gene is TRBV7-3, the J gene TRBJ2-5; possibly TRBD2 for D (6 bases). V was clipped by 0 bases and J by 5 bases, with 13 bases between them. Germline CDR1 reads SGHTA; CDR2 reads FQGTGA. This CDR3 comprises 15 residues. CDR3 sequence: CASSLTGREAETQYF. In DNA form, the CDR3 reads TGTGCCAGCAGCTTAACAGGCAGGGAGGCTGAGACCCAGTACTTC.

DNA for the CDR3: TGTGCCAGGGGGGGGCTGGGGCGCGGTACTGAAGCTTTCTTT. Translation: CARGGLGRGTEAFF. The chain uses TRBV19 and TRBJ1-1; perhaps TRBD1 as D (6 bases). Trimming took 9 bases from V and 5 from J, leaving 19 bases between them. This CDR3 contains 14 residues. The germline CDR1 and CDR2 sequences are LNHDA and SQIVND (reference sequence).

The rearrangement joins TRBV6-2 or TRBV6-3 to TRBJ1-2; D might be TRBD1 (5 bases). With 2 bases removed from V and 4 bases from J, the gap between germline ends came to 11 bases. Germline V CDR1 and CDR2: MNHEY, SVGEGT. CDR3 length: 14 amino acids. CDR3 DNA: TGTGCCAGCAGTTACAGGAGTCAGGGCTATGGCTACACCTTC. It translates to CASSYRSQGYGYTF.

This chain connects TRBV4-3 to TRBJ2-7; D possibly corresponds to TRBD1 (6 bases). V lost 0 bases, J lost 7 bases, and 19 bases lay in between. The length of the CDR3 is 16 residues. Germline-derived CDR1 and CDR2 are LGHNA and YSLEER. DNA for the CDR3: TGCGCCAGCAGCCAAGATCCAGGACAGAGAAGCTATGAGCAGTACTTC. Protein: CASSQDPGQRSYEQYF.

This clone has only a few counts. J is TRBJ1-3 and V is TRBV5-1, with D possibly TRBD1 on 6 matching bases. The CDR3 length is 16 residues. V lost 1 base and J 2 bases, leaving 13 bases between the germline ends. The V gene's germline CDR1 is SGHRS and CDR2 YFSETQ. CDR3 DNA sequence: TGCGCCAGCAGCTTGACTTCGGACAGAGCTGGAAACACCATATATTTT. Residues: CASSLTSDRAGNTIYF. The full variable domain, with the rest looked up from reference TRBV5-1 and TRBJ1-3, is KAGVTQTPRYLIKTRGQQVTLSCSPISGHRSVSWYQQTPGQGLQFLFEYFSETQRNKGNFPGRFSGRQFSNSRSEMNVSTLELGDSALYLCASSLTSDRAGNTIYFGEGSWLTVV.

The chain uses TRBV29-1 and TRBJ2-2, with 8 bases aligning to TRBD1. Trimming at V came to 5 bases and at J to 0 bases, leaving 2 bases not matched to a gene. CDR1 SQVTM and CDR2 ANQGSEA come from the germline V gene. This CDR3 spans 14 amino acids. The CDR3 sequence: CSVRQGSNTGELFF. Written as DNA, the CDR3 is TGCAGCGTTCGACAGGGGTCGAACACCGGGGAGCTGTTTTTT.

The rearrangement links TRBV9 to TRBJ1-1, with D unclear. Germline CDR1 is SGDLS and CDR2 is YYNGEE. The CDR3 totals 14 residues. Deletions cut 4 bases from V and 6 bases from J, with 16 bases between. The CDR3 loop is CASSSVGRAPEAFF. In DNA form, the CDR3 reads TGTGCCAGCAGCTCCGTCGGGCGGGCCCCTGAAGCTTTCTTT.

This chain joins TRBV11-2 and TRBJ1-2; possible D gene TRBD1, 5 bases. The V end was cut by 1 base, the J end by 0 bases, with 12 bases between. Germline assignment: CDR1 SGHAT and CDR2 FQNNGV. The CDR3 has 16 amino acids. The CDR3 sequence: CASSLAQGRTNYGYTF. The CDR3 DNA reads as TGTGCCAGCAGCTTAGCTCAGGGCAGGACTAACTATGGCTACACCTTC. Supplemented by reference TRBV11-2 and TRBJ1-2, the full variable domain reads EAGVAQSPRYKIIEKRQSVAFWCNPISGHATLYWYQQILGQGPKLLIQFQNNGVVDDSQLPKDRFSAERLKGVDSTLKIQPAKLEDSAVYLCASSLAQGRTNYGYTFGSGTRLTVV.

The V gene is TRBV4-1, the J gene TRBJ2-3; 11 bases are shared with TRBD1. This CDR3 is built from 16 residues. The germline CDR1 and CDR2 sequences are MGHRA and YSYEKL. The ends lost 5 bases at V and 3 bases at J; junction bases unmatched: 7. The CDR3 here is CASSTLRDRGTDTQYF. CDR3 nucleotide sequence: TGCGCCAGCAGCACCCTACGGGACAGGGGGACAGATACGCAGTATTTT.

The chain uses TRBV11-2 and TRBJ1-6; D gene ambiguous. The germline gives CDR1 SGHAT, CDR2 FQNNGV. The CDR3 is made up of 13 amino acids. V was trimmed by 4 bases and J by 9 bases, leaving 10 bases between them. CDR3 coding DNA: TGTGCCAGCAGCTCCTCCGGAGTTTCACCCCTCCACTTT. Translating it yields CASSSSGVSPLHF.

The V call is TRBV5-3, the J call TRBJ1-4; D is unclear. TRBV5-3 is known as an ORF, though its function is uncertain. The CDR3 sequence is 14 residues long. V was clipped by 0 bases and J by 4 bases, with 7 bases between them. The CDR3 DNA reads TGTGCCAGAAGCTTGGGGTACATTAATGAAAAACTGTTTTTT. Its translation is CARSLGYINEKLFF.

CDR3 sequence reads: CASSYGTVYTGELFF. In DNA, the CDR3 is TGTGCCAGCAGTTACGGGACAGTATATACCGGGGAGCTGTTTTTT. This chain links TRBV6-2 or TRBV6-3 with TRBJ2-2; 7 bases agree with TRBD1. Germline V gene lookup returns CDR1 MNHEY and CDR2 SVGEGT. After removal of 2 bases from V and 5 bases from J, the junction contained 5 bases not matched to a gene. The CDR3 is 15 amino acids.

The chain carries TRBV5-1 and TRBJ1-2; TRBD1 might be the D (6 bases). V shed 4 bases and J shed 8 bases, with 15 bases lying between them. This CDR3 contains 13 residues. The germline V gene has CDR1 SGHRS and CDR2 YFSETQ. The CDR3 DNA sequence: TGCGCCAGCAGCCCTAACAGGGTCGAAGGCTACACCTTC. This gives the protein CASSPNRVEGYTF. Variable domain in full (rest from reference TRBV5-1 and TRBJ1-2): KAGVTQTPRYLIKTRGQQVTLSCSPISGHRSVSWYQQTPGQGLQFLFEYFSETQRNKGNFPGRFSGRQFSNSRSEMNVSTLELGDSALYLCASSPNRVEGYTFGSGTRLTVV.

This chain connects TRBV7-9 to TRBJ1-4; TRBD1 matches at 7 bases. V trimming: 4 bases; J trimming: 6 bases; junction bases outside the gene matches: 8. The germline V gene encodes CDR1 SEHNR and CDR2 FQNEAQ (reference sequence). The CDR3 length is 15 residues. The CDR3 DNA is TGTGCCAGCAGCTCAAGACAGGGCCCTGATGAAAAACTGTTTTTT. As protein: CASSSRQGPDEKLFF.

The chain links TRBV9 to TRBJ2-2; 7 bases are shared with TRBD1. Germline-derived CDR1 and CDR2 are SGDLS and YYNGEE. V dropped 0 bases and J dropped 0; count of bases not matched to a gene: 5. CDR3 size: 17 residues. CDR3 amino acids: CASSVGFGTANTGELFF. The CDR3 DNA reads TGTGCCAGCAGCGTAGGATTCGGGACAGCGAACACCGGGGAGCTGTTTTTT.

The rearrangement links TRBV7-9 to TRBJ2-2, with D perhaps assigned TRBD1 or TRBD2 (6 bases each). The V gene's germline CDR1 is SEHNR and CDR2 FQNEAQ (reference sequence). The CDR3 is 16 amino acids. Trimming took 5 bases from V and 2 from J, leaving 15 bases between them. DNA for the CDR3: TGTGCCAGCAGCCGAAAGACGGGGGCAAACACCGGGGAGCTGTTTTTT. Protein: CASSRKTGANTGELFF.

The chain carries TRBV7-6 and TRBJ2-1; D may be TRBD1 or TRBD2 (6 bases each). With 3 bases removed from V and 5 bases from J, the gap between germline ends came to 14 bases. This CDR3 spans 15 amino acids. The V gene's germline CDR1 is SGHVS and CDR2 FNYEAQ. CDR3 nucleotides: TGTGCCAGCAGCTTTAATTTCGGGGGCCACAATGAGCAGTTCTTC. Residues: CASSFNFGGHNEQFF. Full variable domain (missing parts from reference TRBV7-6 and TRBJ2-1): GAGVSQSPRYKVTKRGQDVALRCDPISGHVSLYWYRQALGQGPEFLTYFNYEAQQDKSGLPNDRFSAERPEGSISTLTIQRTEQRDSAMYRCASSFNFGGHNEQFFGPGTRLTVL.

This chain links TRBV5-1 with TRBJ1-2, with 7 bases lining up with TRBD1. The CDR3 is 13 amino acids. Losses at the gene ends were 0 bases for V and 6 bases for J; bases not matched to a gene: 2. Germline CDR1 is SGHRS and CDR2 is YFSETQ. The CDR3 region is CASSLGQGNGYTF. Written as DNA, the CDR3 is TGCGCCAGCAGCTTGGGACAGGGAAATGGCTACACCTTC.

The rearrangement joins TRBV19 to TRBJ1-5, with TRBD1 identical over 8 bases. The CDR3 contains 16 residues. CDR1 and CDR2 from the germline V gene are LNHDA and SQIVND (reference sequence). The junction had 9 bases not matched to a gene; V was cut back by 5 bases and J by 3 bases. The CDR3 DNA sequence: TGTGCCAGTAGTCCTCCGGGACAGGCTCACAATCAGCCCCAGCATTTT. Its translation: CASSPPGQAHNQPQHF.

Only one count was recorded for this clone. The chain links TRBV2 to TRBJ1-5; 9 bases line up with TRBD1. The CDR3 has 15 residues. V shed 7 bases, J shed 3 bases, and the junction held 7 bases outside the gene matches. Germline V gene lookup returns CDR1 SNHLY and CDR2 FYNNEI. CDR3 bases: TGTGCCAGCAAGGAACAGGGGGCTATCAATCAGCCCCAGCATTTT. Translation gives CASKEQGAINQPQHF.

The chain links TRBV6-2 or TRBV6-3 to TRBJ2-7; the match to TRBD1 covers 9 bases. The V gene end was trimmed by 2 bases and the J gene end by 6 bases; junction bases not matched to a gene: 8. The germline gives CDR1 MNHEY, CDR2 SVGEGT. This CDR3 comprises 15 residues. For the CDR3, the DNA is TGTGCCAGCAGTTACCTACAGGGGGCAATCGCCGAGCAGTACTTC. Translating gives CASSYLQGAIAEQYF.

The J gene is TRBJ2-7, the V gene TRBV5-1; possible D gene TRBD1, 6 bases. Germline loops: CDR1 SGHRS, CDR2 YFSETQ. The CDR3 consists of 14 residues. V gave up 2 bases and J gave up 5 bases, with 14 bases separating them. DNA of the CDR3: TGCGCCAGCAGCTTCAGGGGTTCAGGGAACGAGCAGTACTTC. Amino acid sequence: CASSFRGSGNEQYF.

This clone was detected only once. A read error may produce the germline difference seen at one junction end. The rearrangement joins TRBV6-2 or TRBV6-3 to TRBJ2-1; no clear D gene. The V gene's germline CDR1 is MNHEY and CDR2 SVGEGT. The CDR3 covers 13 residues. CDR3 sequence (DNA): TGTGCCAGCAGCATCGTGACCTACCATGAGCAGTTCTTC. Translating it yields CASSIVTYHEQFF.

V is TRBV23-1 and J is TRBJ2-7, with 8 bases identical to TRBD1. TRBV23-1 counts as an open reading frame of uncertain function. This CDR3 is 16 amino acids long. The J segment lost 6 bases and the V segment lost 1 base, leaving 11 bases of the junction unmatched. The CDR3 nucleotides are TGCGCCAGCAGTCAATGGGGGCCGACAGGGGTGTGCGAGCAGTACTTC. Translated: CASSQWGPTGVCEQYF.

The gene calls are TRBV27 and TRBJ1-1; D is unclear. The CDR3 loop spans 13 amino acids. V lost 6 bases, J lost 1 base, and 9 bases lay in between. Per germline, CDR1 MNHEY and CDR2 SMNVEV (reference sequence). As DNA, the CDR3 is TGTGCCAGCAGCGGACGGGCGAACACTGAAGCTTTCTTT. Protein product: CASSGRANTEAFF.

Only a few counts were recorded for this clone. The chain links TRBV14 to TRBJ1-1; 11 bases match TRBD1. CDR3 length: 16 residues. The germline V gene encodes CDR1 SGHDN and CDR2 FVKESK. With 6 bases clipped from V and 0 bases from J, the junction kept 6 bases outside the gene matches. In nucleotides, the CDR3 is TGTGCCAGCAGAAGGACAGGGGGCGTTATGAACACTGAAGCTTTCTTT. Translating gives CASRRTGGVMNTEAFF.

The chain carries TRBV11-2 and TRBJ1-1; D unresolved. Trimming took off 7 bases at V and 7 bases at J, with 13 bases between the two ends. CDR1 and CDR2 (germline): SGHAT, FQNNGV. The CDR3 is 12 residues long. The CDR3 DNA reads as TGTGCCAGCACCAGAGTAGAGGGTGAAGCTTTCTTT. Protein: CASTRVEGEAFF.

The rearrangement links TRBV3-1 (or the pseudogene TRBV3-2) to TRBJ2-1, with 8 nucleotides matching TRBD2. This CDR3 is built from 15 residues. Germline assignment: CDR1 LGHDT and CDR2 YNNKEL (reference sequence). V trimming: 4 bases; J trimming: 4 bases; junction bases outside the gene matches: 6. As DNA, the CDR3 is TGTGCCAGCAGCCGAACTAGCGGAACTTACAATGAGCAGTTCTTC. It translates to CASSRTSGTYNEQFF.

This sequence joins TRBV24-1 and TRBJ2-3; D perhaps matches TRBD1 (6 bases). Trimming left V 4 bases short and J 2 bases short, with 18 bases between. CDR1 and CDR2 from the germline V gene are KGHDR and SFDVKD. The CDR3 spans 17 residues. CDR3 coding DNA: TGTGCCACCAGTGACCCCACAGGGCGCGGAAACACAGATACGCAGTATTTT. It is translated as CATSDPTGRGNTDTQYF.